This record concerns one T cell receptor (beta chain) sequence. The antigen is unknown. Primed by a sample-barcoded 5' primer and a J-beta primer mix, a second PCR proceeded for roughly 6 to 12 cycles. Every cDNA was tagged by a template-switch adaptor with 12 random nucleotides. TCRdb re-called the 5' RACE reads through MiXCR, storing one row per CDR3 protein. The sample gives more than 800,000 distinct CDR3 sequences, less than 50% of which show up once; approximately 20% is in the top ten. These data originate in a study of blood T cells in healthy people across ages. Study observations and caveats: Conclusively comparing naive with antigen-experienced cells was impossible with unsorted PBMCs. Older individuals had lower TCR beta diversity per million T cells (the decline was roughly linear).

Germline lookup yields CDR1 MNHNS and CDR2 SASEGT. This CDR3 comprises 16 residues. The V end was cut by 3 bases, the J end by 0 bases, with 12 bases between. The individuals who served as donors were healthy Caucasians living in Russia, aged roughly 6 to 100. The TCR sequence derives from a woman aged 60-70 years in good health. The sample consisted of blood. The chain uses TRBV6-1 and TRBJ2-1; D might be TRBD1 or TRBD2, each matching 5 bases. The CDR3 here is CASSDSGTSSYNEQFF. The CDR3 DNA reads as TGTGCCAGCAGTGATTCCGGGACGAGCTCCTACAATGAGCAGTTCTTC.